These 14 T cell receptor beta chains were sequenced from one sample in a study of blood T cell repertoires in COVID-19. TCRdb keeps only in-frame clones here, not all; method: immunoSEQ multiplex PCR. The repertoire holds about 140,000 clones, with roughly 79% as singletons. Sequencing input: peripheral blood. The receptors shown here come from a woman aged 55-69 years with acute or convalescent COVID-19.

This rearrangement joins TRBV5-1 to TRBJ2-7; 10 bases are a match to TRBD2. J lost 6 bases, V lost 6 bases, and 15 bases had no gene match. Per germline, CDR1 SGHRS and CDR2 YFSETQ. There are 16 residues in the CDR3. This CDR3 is CASIPGPSGSSREQYF. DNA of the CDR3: TGCGCCAGCATACCCGGTCCTAGCGGGAGTTCGCGCGAGCAGTACTTC.

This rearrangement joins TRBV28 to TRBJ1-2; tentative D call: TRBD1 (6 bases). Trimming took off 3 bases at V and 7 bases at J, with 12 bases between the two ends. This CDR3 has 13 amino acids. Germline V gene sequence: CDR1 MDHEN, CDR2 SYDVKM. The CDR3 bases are TGTGCCAGCAGTTTCTTAGGACAGTCTGGCTACACCTTC. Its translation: CASSFLGQSGYTF.

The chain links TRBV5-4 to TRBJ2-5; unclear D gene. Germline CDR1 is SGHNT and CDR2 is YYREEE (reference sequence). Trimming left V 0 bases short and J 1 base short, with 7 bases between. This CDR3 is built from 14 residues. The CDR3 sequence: CASSLGLSQETQYF. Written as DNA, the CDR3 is TGTGCCAGCAGCTTGGGACTTTCCCAAGAGACCCAGTACTTC.

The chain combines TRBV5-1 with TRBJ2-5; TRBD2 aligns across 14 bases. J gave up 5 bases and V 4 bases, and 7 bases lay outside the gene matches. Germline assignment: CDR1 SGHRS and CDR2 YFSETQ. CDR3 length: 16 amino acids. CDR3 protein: CASSVGLAGVGETQYF. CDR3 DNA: TGCGCCAGCAGCGTGGGACTAGCGGGAGTTGGGGAGACCCAGTACTTC.

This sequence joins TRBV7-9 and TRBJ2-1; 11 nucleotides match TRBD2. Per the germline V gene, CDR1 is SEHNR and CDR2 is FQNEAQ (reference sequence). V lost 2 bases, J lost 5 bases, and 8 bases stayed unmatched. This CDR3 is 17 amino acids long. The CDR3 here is CASSLYRGLAENNEQFF. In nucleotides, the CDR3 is TGTGCCAGCAGCTTATACCGGGGACTAGCGGAAAACAATGAGCAGTTCTTC.

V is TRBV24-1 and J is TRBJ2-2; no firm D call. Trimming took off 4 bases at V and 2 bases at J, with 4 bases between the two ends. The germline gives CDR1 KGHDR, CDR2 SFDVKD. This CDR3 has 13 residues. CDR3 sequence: CATSDRNTGELFF. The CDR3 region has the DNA TGTGCCACCAGTGACAGAAACACCGGGGAGCTGTTTTTT.

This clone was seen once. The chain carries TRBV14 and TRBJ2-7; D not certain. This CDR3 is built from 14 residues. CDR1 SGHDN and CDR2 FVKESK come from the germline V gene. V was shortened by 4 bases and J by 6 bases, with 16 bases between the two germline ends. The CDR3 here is CASSPSVFYGEQYF. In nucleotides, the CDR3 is TGTGCCAGCAGCCCCTCGGTGTTTTACGGCGAGCAGTACTTC.

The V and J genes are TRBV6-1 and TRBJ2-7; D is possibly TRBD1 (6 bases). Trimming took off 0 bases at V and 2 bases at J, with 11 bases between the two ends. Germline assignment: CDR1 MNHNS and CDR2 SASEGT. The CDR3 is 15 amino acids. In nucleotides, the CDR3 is TGTGCCAGCAGTGAAGCCGCGTACAGGGCCTACGAGCAGTACTTC. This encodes CASSEAAYRAYEQYF.

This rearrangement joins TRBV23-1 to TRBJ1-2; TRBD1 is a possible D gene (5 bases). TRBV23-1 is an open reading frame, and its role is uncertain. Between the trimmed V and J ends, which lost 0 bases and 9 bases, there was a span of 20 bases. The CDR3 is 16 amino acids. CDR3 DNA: TGCGCCAGCAGTCAATCCCCCTGTCAGGGCCGGGAGAGCTACACCTTC. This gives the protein CASSQSPCQGRESYTF.

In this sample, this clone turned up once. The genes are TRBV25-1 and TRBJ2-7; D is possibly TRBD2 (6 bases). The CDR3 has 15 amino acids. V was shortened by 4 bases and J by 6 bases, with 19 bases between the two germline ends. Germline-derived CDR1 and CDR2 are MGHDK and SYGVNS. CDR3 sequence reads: CASSGVGSLGGEQYF. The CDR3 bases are TGTGCCAGCAGTGGGGTAGGGTCCCTGGGAGGCGAGCAGTACTTC.

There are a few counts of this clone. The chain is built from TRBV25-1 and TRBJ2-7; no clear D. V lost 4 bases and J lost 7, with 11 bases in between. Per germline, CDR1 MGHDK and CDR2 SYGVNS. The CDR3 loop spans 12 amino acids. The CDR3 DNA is TGTGCCAGCAGTGTGACATCCTGGGAGCAGTACTTC. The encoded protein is CASSVTSWEQYF.

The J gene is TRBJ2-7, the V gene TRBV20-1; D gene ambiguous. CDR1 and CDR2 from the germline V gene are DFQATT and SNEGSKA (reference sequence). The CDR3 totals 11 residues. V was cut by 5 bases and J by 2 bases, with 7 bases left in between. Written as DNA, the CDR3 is TGCAGTGCTTTAAACACCTACGAGCAGTACTTC. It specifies CSALNTYEQYF.

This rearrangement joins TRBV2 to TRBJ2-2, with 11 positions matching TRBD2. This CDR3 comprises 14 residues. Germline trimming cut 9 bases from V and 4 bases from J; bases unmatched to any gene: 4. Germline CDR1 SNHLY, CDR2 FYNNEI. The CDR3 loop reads CASTGTSGTGELFF. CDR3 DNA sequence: TGTGCCAGTACCGGGACTAGCGGCACCGGGGAGCTGTTTTTT.

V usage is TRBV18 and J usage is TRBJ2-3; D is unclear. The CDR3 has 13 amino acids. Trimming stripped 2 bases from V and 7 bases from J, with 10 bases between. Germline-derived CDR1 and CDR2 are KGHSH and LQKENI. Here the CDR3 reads CASSPSNENTQYF. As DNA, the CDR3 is TGTGCCAGCTCACCATCGAACGAGAATACGCAGTATTTT.